What follows describes a single T cell receptor (beta chain). Its specific antigen is unknown. No base quality information exists; no much larger clone differs at one position. For this chain, trimming is 2 bases at the V end and 11 bases at the J end, and the number of junction bases without a gene match is 12. From the cysteine up to the phenylalanine, the CDR3 has a length of 15 residues. Only the CDR3 DNA is retained, 45 bases long and in frame from the first base. Taken from the germline V gene, the CDR1 and CDR2 loops are SGHTA and FQGNSA. Another Seattle source contributed samples from volunteer blood donors who had recovered from COVID-19. Whole blood was collected in K2EDTA tubes by collaborating institutions according to the institutions' own protocols. For TCRbeta analysis, collaborator samples were shipped as frozen whole blood, as isolated PBMCs, or as DNA extracted from either sample type.

The immunoSEQ Assay, a bias-controlled multiplex PCR, was used to amplify TCRbeta CDR3 regions from genomic DNA. As for the authors' bioinformatics: The number of nucleated cells in each sample was estimated from the amplification of reference gene primers within the assay. Sequence reads were collapsed and filtered to measure the absolute abundance of every unique TCRbeta CDR3 rearrangement. For each sample, productive Simpson clonality was calculated by taking the square root of Simpson's diversity index across productive rearrangements. The table was pulled from immuneACCESS by TCRdb, which kept in-frame rearrangements only. Such tables lose some clones; where checked, under half of the loss comes from unresolved V genes, and the rest has no known cause. D and trimming were read from the DNA, whereas the V and J calls and clone size are those reported in that table. The sample table contains under 300,000 clones; only one count was recorded for roughly four fifths of them. Roughly 2% of the sample is in the top ten clones.

These data come from a study of blood T cell repertoires in COVID-19 (TCRdb year 2020). Context from the whole study: Samples covering the acute and convalescent phases of COVID-19 were provided by collaborators in the United States, Italy and Spain. The prospective study material was composed of cDNA or gDNA derived from T cells, B-cell-depleted T cells, or PBMCs. Subjects who had been exposed to COVID-19, were actively infected with it, or had recovered from it provided the deeply sampled blood TCRbeta repertoires that made up the dataset. The repertoires were released in a freely available public database intended as a resource for research on the immune response to SARS-CoV-2. The samples were drawn from the first 160 participants of the ongoing ImmuneRACE study and from over 950 subjects provided by 6 global collaborators. Sample metadata almost always included a de-identified subject ID, COVID-19 status, age in years and sex. Where available, HLA class I and class II types were taken from metadata supplied by the sample provider and were not determined by assay-based typing.

What the work shows at the level of the full study, not this receptor alone: Clinical and demographic metadata were provided uncurated, with the amount varying by source and participant.

Sequences were obtained from peripheral blood. This TCR was recovered from a man aged 30-40 years who had recovered from COVID-19. In this chain, TRBV7-2 is recombined with TRBJ1-1, and TRBD1 aligns with 9 junction nucleotides. The DNA is TGTGCCAGCAGCTTACCGTCTGGGACAGGGAATCGGGCTTTCTTT. It translates as CASSLPSGTGNRAFF.